The table lists the clone carrying this T cell receptor (beta chain) with many counts. Antigen: not known. The data were taken from a study of blood T cells in healthy people across ages. Germline loops: CDR1 MNHEY, CDR2 SMNVEV (reference sequence). The V end was cut by 8 bases, the J end by 4 bases, with 15 bases between. The CDR3 covers 14 residues. Next came a second PCR, run for roughly 6 to 11 cycles, which used a sample-barcoded 5' primer along with a J-beta primer mix. TCRdb recomputed calls from the 5' RACE reads with MiXCR, one row per CDR3 protein. The sample has roughly 700,000 distinct CDR3 sequences, approximately 50% seen once; the top ten hold 30% to 40%. General observations from the study: Diversity was higher, and naive CD4+ cells more numerous, in long-lived donors than in aged donors.

This sequence was found in a woman in her sixties or seventies in good health. The sequenced sample was blood. V and J are TRBV27 and TRBJ2-1, with D possibly called TRBD1 or TRBD2 (5 bases each). The CDR3 reads CASAGDGTYNEQFF. In DNA form, the CDR3 reads TGTGCCAGCGCCGGGGACGGTACGTACAATGAGCAGTTCTTC.